The clone carrying this TCR beta chain was seen only once. Per the original methods: Cell counts per sample came from amplifying reference gene primers. Measured with immunoSEQ multiplex PCR; TCRdb has only the in-frame clones, and not every one. That table furnishes V, J and clone size, whereas the DNA furnished D and trimming. Of about 200,000 clones in the sample, roughly nine tenths were seen once. These data originate in a study of blood T cell repertoires in COVID-19. Study in general: Sample material is recorded as cDNA or gDNA derived from T cells, B-cell-depleted T cells, or PBMCs.

This CDR3 has 12 residues. CDR1 is MNHEY and CDR2 is SVGAGI in the germline V gene. V lost 2 bases and J 9 bases, leaving 5 bases between the germline ends. This receptor was obtained from a woman between 70 and 85 years old with acute or convalescent COVID-19. What was sequenced was peripheral blood. The chain uses TRBV6-5 and TRBJ1-6; the D is unclear. In nucleotides, the CDR3 is TGTGCCAGCAGTTACCCGGGTTCACCCCTCCACTTT. Amino acid sequence: CASSYPGSPLHF.